The T cell receptor beta chain under discussion was sequenced for a study of PD-L1 blockade in urothelial cancer. Study-wide results and caveats: Improved survival was predicted by pretreatment blood TCR clonality below the median. Larger 3-week expansion of tumor-associated blood clones was seen in durable-benefit patients.

Noted time point: pretreatment peripheral blood. Patients were diagnosed with urothelial carcinoma, either locally advanced or metastatic. Each PCR reaction had synthetic TCR analog templates spiked into it. Produced via immunoSEQ multiplex PCR; TCRdb's table is partial and in-frame only. Among tens of thousands of clones, approximately 77% were seen once, and the ten largest hold roughly 4%. This clone was seen a handful of times. The target antigen is unknown. V dropped 3 bases and J dropped 2; count of bases not matched to a gene: 2. CDR3 size: 15 residues. Germline CDR1 is KGHSH and CDR2 is LQKENI. The specimen comprised PBMCs, sampled around atezolizumab (anti-PD-L1) treatment. The J gene is TRBJ1-5, the V gene TRBV18, with 9 bases fitting TRBD1. This receptor was identified in a man between 65 and 80 years old with urothelial cancer. CDR3 loop: CASSPGQGRNQPQHF. The CDR3 DNA reads TGTGCCAGCTCACCGGGACAGGGACGCAATCAGCCCCAGCATTTT.